The clone carrying this T cell receptor beta chain was picked up many times. Its specificity is unknown. This sample was included in a study of T cells in Graves' hyperthyroidism and ophthalmopathy. V was pared by 4 bases and J by 7 bases, with 9 bases of the junction left unmatched. Per the germline V gene, CDR1 is MNHEY and CDR2 is SVGAGI. The CDR3 extends over 15 amino acids. Study-level results: Ophthalmopathy was predicted by the model a median of roughly 6.7 months ahead of onset. Most thyroid clonotypes expanded above 0.001 were also detected in blood.

Amplified TCR beta CDR3 regions derived from RNA transcripts. The HTBI primer set served for first-round RT-PCR of the TCR CDR3. TCRdb fed the multiplex PCR reads into MiXCR, producing one record per CDR3 protein. The table records some 510,000 distinct CDR3 sequences, under 25% of them present only once. Sequencing was performed on blood. The receptor was derived from a man aged 18 to 30 with Graves' hyperthyroidism. This chain joins TRBV6-5 and TRBJ1-1, with TRBD1 matching over 10 bases. As DNA, the CDR3 is TGTGCCAGCAGTTCTCCGGGACAGGGGAATAATGAAGCTTTCTTT. This gives the protein CASSSPGQGNNEAFF.